This T cell receptor beta chain was recovered during a study of T cell responses to AZD1222 COVID-19 vaccine. Samples with a second dose at about 4 or about 12 weeks were pooled together. Comment on this clone: Its antigen is currently unknown.

CDR1 LGHNA and CDR2 YNFKEQ come from the germline V gene. The CDR3 is 16 residues long. The ends lost 4 bases at V and 2 bases at J; junction bases unmatched: 2. Method: immunoSEQ multiplex PCR; TCRdb's copy keeps in-frame clones and lacks some. This sample has tens of thousands of clones, with roughly 92% found just once. Points from the study as a whole: Following two doses of AZD1222, Spike-specific TCR breadth and depth rose. Among the donors, most were white British and more were female, and clonal diversity was possibly underestimated.

The source was peripheral blood, collected 28 days after the second AZD1222 dose. The chain joins TRBV4-2 to TRBJ2-5; 15 nucleotides align to TRBD2. This TCR was sampled from an adult who received the AZD1222 COVID-19 vaccine. The CDR3 here is CASSRGLAGGQETQYF. The CDR3 DNA sequence: TGTGCCAGCAGCCGGGGACTAGCGGGGGGACAAGAGACCCAGTACTTC.